Described below is a single T cell receptor beta chain sequence and its context. Antigen specificity is unknown. CDR3-region Arm-PCR and iRepertoire HTBI primers produced the TCR beta libraries. TCRdb called the multiplex PCR reads again in MiXCR, with one record for every CDR3 protein. The data contain about 530,000 distinct CDR3 sequences, 15% to 20% of them singletons. Germline V CDR1 and CDR2: LNHDA, SQIVND (reference sequence). The CDR3 loop spans 14 amino acids. The V end was cut by 6 bases, the J end by 9 bases, with 15 bases between. Time point of the sample: newly diagnosed GD, antithyroid drugs for less than 3 months. With RNA extracted from PBMCs as input, the TCR library was made. The data are from a study of regulatory T cells in long-lasting Graves disease. Findings and caveats of the study: The study found lower TCR diversity in persistent Graves' patients than in newly diagnosed ones. Researchers reported studying only peripheral blood, not thyroid tissue.

Another study also made use of these data, one on T cells in Graves' hyperthyroidism and ophthalmopathy. That source reports: The TCR CDR3 first-round RT-PCR relied on the HTBI primer set.

The J gene is TRBJ1-6, the V gene TRBV19; D is unresolved. The receptor's source is a woman aged 35 to 59 with Graves disease. Sequences were derived from peripheral blood mononuclear cells (PBMCs), sampled at new diagnosis, from a patient treated with antithyroid drugs. This CDR3 reads CASRPGREASPLHF. The CDR3 DNA reads as TGTGCCAGTAGACCGGGCCGGGAGGCTTCACCCCTCCACTTT.